A selection of T cell receptor beta chains follows, all from one sample in a study of T cells in localized non-small cell lung cancer. Using immunoSEQ multiplex PCR, the repertoire was profiled, and TCRdb retains in-frame clones only, with some absent. The sample carries 23,000 or so clones, roughly nine tenths recorded once. The sample consisted of peripheral blood, taken before any cancer treatment. The receptors shown here come from a woman aged 35 to 70 with stage I lung adenocarcinoma. Each CDR3 is given with its conserved first and last residue. A D gene is named only where the DNA matches it firmly.

J gene | D gene | V gene | CDR3 protein | CDR3 DNA
TRBJ2-4 | TRBD1 | TRBV15 | CATSTKQGPLAKNIQYF | TGTGCCACCAGCACCAAACAGGGGCCACTAGCCAAAAACATTCAGTACTTC
TRBJ2-5 | TRBD2 | TRBV27 | CASSGLGLALETQYF | TGTGCCAGCAGTGGGCTGGGACTAGCGCTAGAGACCCAGTACTTC
TRBJ2-5 | TRBD1 | TRBV27 | CASSEGDRWDQETQYF | TGTGCCAGCAGTGAGGGGGACAGATGGGACCAAGAGACCCAGTACTTC
TRBJ2-7 | TRBD2 | TRBV30 | CAWRKASGKRLSSYEQYF | TGTGCCTGGAGAAAGGCTAGCGGGAAACGCCTTTCCTCCTACGAGCAGTACTTC
TRBJ2-7 | . | TRBV5-1 | CASSPRGRNEQYF | TGCGCCAGCAGCCCAAGAGGGCGCAACGAGCAGTACTTC
TRBJ2-2 | TRBD1 | TRBV11-3 | CASSTTGGETGELFF | TGTGCCAGCAGCACGACAGGGGGCGAGACCGGGGAGCTGTTTTTT
TRBJ2-7 | . | TRBV6-1 | CASIPGGWNSYEQYF | TGTGCCAGCATCCCAGGGGGGTGGAACTCCTACGAGCAGTACTTC
TRBJ2-7 | TRBD2 | TRBV29-1 | CSVAPRLAGGGYEQYF | TGCAGCGTTGCCCCACGTCTAGCGGGAGGAGGGTACGAGCAGTACTTC
TRBJ1-5 | . | TRBV2 | CASRRGSNQPQHF | TGTGCCAGCAGAAGGGGTAGCAATCAGCCCCAGCATTTT
TRBJ2-2 | TRBD2 | TRBV19 | CASSLSASGYYMGELFF | TGTGCCAGTAGTCTCTCGGCTAGCGGATATTATATGGGGGAGCTGTTTTTT
TRBJ2-5 | TRBD2 | TRBV4-2 | CASSQGITLAGGRGQETQYF | TGTGCCAGCAGCCAAGGGATTACCCTAGCGGGAGGGCGGGGGCAAGAGACCCAGTACTTC
TRBJ1-5 | . | TRBV10-3 | CAISDVRPQPQHF | TGTGCCATCAGTGACGTGCGGCCTCAGCCCCAGCATTTT
TRBJ2-7 | . | TRBV6-1 | CASSARAIYIIF | TGTGCCAGCAGTGCCAGGGCAATCTATATAATATTC
TRBJ2-3 | . | TRBV2 | CASSDGALTDTQYF | TGTGCCAGCAGTGATGGGGCCCTCACAGATACGCAGTATTTT
TRBJ2-1 | . | TRBV7-9 | CASSLEPGGGNEQFF | TGTGCCAGCAGCTTAGAACCGGGGGGCGGGAATGAGCAGTTCTTC
TRBJ2-5 | . | TRBV30 | CAWSMSARYQETQYF | TGTGCCTGGAGTATGAGCGCCAGGTACCAAGAGACCCAGTACTTC
TRBJ2-1 | . | TRBV28 | CASQTTVSYNEQFF | TGTGCCAGCCAAACGACGGTCTCCTACAATGAGCAGTTCTTC
TRBJ2-7 | TRBD2 | TRBV6-5 | CAIGSSGGITYEQYF | TGTGCCATCGGATCGTCGGGGGGTATCACCTACGAGCAGTACTTC
TRBJ1-2 | . | TRBV11-1 | CASSPPGYGGQFGYTF | TGTGCCAGCAGCCCTCCCGGGTACGGGGGTCAATTTGGCTACACCTTC
TRBJ2-7 | . | TRBV7-8 | CASSLEVASDEQYF | TGTGCCAGCAGCTTAGAGGTGGCGTCCGACGAGCAGTACTTC
TRBJ1-2 | . | TRBV19 | CASSLRGGYGYTF | TGTGCCAGTAGTCTCCGGGGAGGATATGGCTACACCTTC
TRBJ1-3 | . | TRBV6-5 | CASSYSRQGINTIYF | TGTGCCAGCAGTTACTCTCGGCAGGGAATAAACACCATATATTTT